This passage covers 3 T cell receptor beta chains from one sample sequenced in a study of blood T cells in healthy people across ages. A second roughly 6 to 12 cycle PCR used barcoded and J-beta primers. One entry per CDR3 protein results from TCRdb running MiXCR on the 5' RACE reads. The table shows roughly 1,800,000 distinct CDR3 sequences, with around half occurring only once. Sequencing was performed on blood. All receptors come from a woman aged 40 to 50 in good health.

This clonotype turned up a few times. V usage is TRBV7-8 and J usage is TRBJ1-1; a weak D match, TRBD1 (6 bases). The ends were cut back, 4 bases at V and 4 bases at J, with 10 bases in the middle. The CDR3 runs 13 residues. CDR1 SGHVS and CDR2 FQNEAQ come from the germline V gene. The CDR3 loop is CASSSRGSTEAFF. For the CDR3, the DNA is TGTGCCAGCAGCTCAAGGGGGAGCACTGAAGCTTTCTTT.

Only a few counts were recorded for this clonotype. The chain links TRBV18 to TRBJ2-3; unclear D gene. The V end lost 3 bases, the J end lost 5 bases, and 12 bases lay between the germline ends. The CDR3 has 14 amino acids. Germline V gene sequence: CDR1 KGHSH, CDR2 LQKENI. CDR3 sequence reads: CASSPAGQGDTQYF. The CDR3 bases are TGTGCCAGCTCACCGGCAGGTCAAGGAGATACGCAGTATTTT.

The V gene is TRBV20-1, the J gene TRBJ2-7; TRBD1 aligns across 7 bases. The germline V gene has CDR1 DFQATT and CDR2 SNEGSKA (reference sequence). CDR3 length equals 13 residues. V gave up 3 bases and J gave up 2 bases; unmatched junction bases: 4. The chain's CDR3 is CSARTGNPYEQYF. The CDR3 region has the DNA TGCAGTGCTAGGACAGGGAATCCCTACGAGCAGTACTTC.